This T cell receptor beta chain came from a study of blood T cell repertoires in COVID-19. Study information: Specimens from acute and convalescent COVID-19 originated in the United States, Italy and Spain. In each case, the material was cDNA or gDNA derived from T cells, B-cell-depleted T cells, or PBMCs.

The germline CDR1 and CDR2 sequences are MGHRA and YSYEKL. The CDR3 totals 15 residues. V lost 11 bases and J lost 8, with 24 bases in between. Recovery meant two consecutive negative NP/OP PCR tests, professional clearance, or resolved symptoms. Using immunoSEQ multiplex PCR, the repertoire was profiled, and TCRdb retains in-frame clones only, with some absent. The table includes 200,000 to 250,000 clones, 82% detected once. Sequencing input: PBMCs or T cells enriched from blood (not recorded which). The TCR comes from an older woman who had recovered from COVID-19. This chain links TRBV4-1 with TRBJ1-4; TRBD1 might be the D (6 bases). CDR3 sequence: CAAGPQGVEREKLFF. The CDR3 bases are TGCGCCGCCGGTCCACAGGGAGTAGAGCGGGAAAAACTGTTTTTT.